This T cell receptor beta chain was recorded in a study of shared clonotypes between healthy human individuals. On the study more broadly: Two female and a few male donors aged 18 to 49 were enrolled. Study results and limitations: Only blood was sampled; tissue repertoires likely differ.

This CDR3 has 13 residues. The germline V gene encodes CDR1 MDHEN and CDR2 SYDVKM. The V gene lost 6 bases and the J gene lost 6 bases, with 14 bases spanning the gap. Each subset's genomic DNA was split evenly across several immunoSEQ plates. Some clones are missing from TCRdb's copy, which holds only in-frame ones; the method was immunoSEQ multiplex PCR. The data show about 490,000 clones, around 80% seen once. Donors were healthy HIV-negative adults without recently reported acute infections or vaccinations. Concerning this clone itself: The target antigen is unknown.

This receptor was identified in a woman aged 40 to 49 in good health. Some clones in this sample may be carry-over from other donors' samples. The material sequenced was PBMCs. The chain employs TRBV28 and TRBJ1-1, with D tentatively TRBD1 (6 bases). The CDR3 region has the DNA TGTGCCAGCAGCCAGGGGCACACACCTGAAGCTTTCTTT. As protein: CASSQGHTPEAFF. The full variable domain, its missing parts supplied by reference TRBV28 and TRBJ1-1, is DVKVTQSSRYLVKRTGEKVFLECVQDMDHENMFWYRQDPGLGLRLIYFSYDVKMKEKGDIPEGYSVSREKKERFSLILESASTNQTSMYLCASSQGHTPEAFFGQGTRLTVV.